These 16 T cell receptor beta chains were all obtained from the same sample, sequenced in a study of vaccination effects on CD4 cells after COVID-19. The method was immunoSEQ multiplex PCR; TCRdb's version includes in-frame clones alone and lacks a portion of them. The table includes around 53,000 clones, around three quarters detected once. Under the ViraFEST assay, PBMC were stimulated with viral peptide pools so that antigen-specific CD4+ T cells expanded. Sequencing was performed afterwards. When more than 9 days of culture had elapsed, CD4+ T cells were isolated. The person was diagnosed with PCR-confirmed SARS-CoV-2 infection between March and December 2020. Their cognate antigens are unknown. The material was CD4+ T cells from PBMCs cultured with HIV peptides, obtained before COVID-19 vaccination. The subset is: HIV-1 Nef peptide pool negative control/reference culture. All receptors derive from a human donor who had a prior SARS-CoV-2 infection.

The V gene is TRBV19, the J gene TRBJ1-5, with D possibly matching TRBD1 (6 bases). V lost 6 bases and J lost 6, with 12 bases in between. The CDR3 has 13 residues. Per the germline V gene, CDR1 is LNHDA and CDR2 is SQIVND (reference sequence). CDR3 residues: CASSDRRAQPQHF. CDR3 nucleotides: TGTGCCAGTAGCGACAGGAGGGCTCAGCCCCAGCATTTT.

This clone was observed a few times. This chain connects TRBV24-1 to TRBJ2-3; 8 bases are a match to TRBD2. Germline V gives CDR1 KGHDR, CDR2 SFDVKD. The J segment lost 12 bases and the V segment lost 5 bases, leaving 12 bases of the junction unmatched. This CDR3 has 14 amino acids. CDR3 protein: CATSAALGSGIQYF. The CDR3 nucleotides are TGTGCCACCAGTGCCGCCCTTGGTAGCGGGATTCAGTATTTT.

The chain combines TRBV19 with TRBJ2-1; TRBD2 agrees at 10 bases. The CDR3 totals 19 residues. V shed 0 bases and J 2 bases; nucleotides not matched to a gene: 10. The germline V gene has CDR1 LNHDA and CDR2 SQIVND (reference sequence). The CDR3 region is CASSIEGQWSGRAYNEQFF. The CDR3, as DNA: TGTGCCAGTAGTATAGAAGGACAATGGAGCGGGAGGGCCTACAATGAGCAGTTCTTC.

The chain carries TRBV19 and TRBJ1-2, with D perhaps matching TRBD1 (5 bases). Trimming pared 6 bases from V and 6 bases from J, leaving 14 bases between. This CDR3 is built from 13 residues. The V gene's germline CDR1 is LNHDA and CDR2 SQIVND (reference sequence). CDR3 DNA sequence: TGTGCCAGTAGCTCACAACGGGGGGATGGCTACACCTTC. Its translation is CASSSQRGDGYTF.

The chain employs TRBV19 and TRBJ2-7; D tentatively reads TRBD1 or TRBD2 (5 bases each). The length of the CDR3 is 15 residues. Germline V gives CDR1 LNHDA, CDR2 SQIVND (reference sequence). The V and J ends lost 4 bases and 0 bases respectively, with 13 bases between them. The CDR3 nucleotides read TGTGCCAGTAGTAATCCGGGACGGAGCTCCTACGAGCAGTACTTC. It yields the protein CASSNPGRSSYEQYF.

This sequence joins TRBV7-2 and TRBJ1-2; D uncertain. V was cut by 2 bases and J by 12 bases, with 16 bases left in between. The CDR3 sequence is 13 residues long. Per the germline V gene, CDR1 is SGHTA and CDR2 is FQGNSA. The CDR3 DNA sequence: TGTGCCAGCAGCTTAAAACACGGCAGCCTGGACACCTTC. Its translation is CASSLKHGSLDTF.

A single count supports this clone. This chain links TRBV5-4 with TRBJ2-2; tentatively, D is TRBD1 (6 bases). CDR1 and CDR2 from the germline V gene are SGHNT and YYREEE (reference sequence). The CDR3 length is 16 residues. The V gene lost 2 bases and the J gene lost 1 base, with 12 bases spanning the gap. The CDR3 loop reads CASSLRDTQNTGELFF. Here the CDR3 DNA reads TGTGCCAGCAGCTTACGGGACACCCAGAACACCGGGGAGCTGTTTTTT.

The gene calls are TRBV4-1 and TRBJ2-7; D is undetermined. Trimming stripped 4 bases from V and 3 bases from J, with 13 bases between. The CDR3 extends over 14 amino acids. CDR1 is MGHRA and CDR2 is YSYEKL in the germline V gene. This CDR3 reads CASSPVADDYEQYF. In DNA form, the CDR3 reads TGCGCCAGCAGCCCCGTTGCGGACGACTACGAGCAGTACTTC.

J is TRBJ1-5 and V is TRBV4-1; the D is unclear. The CDR3 has 15 amino acids. V was cut by 0 bases and J by 4 bases, with 10 bases left in between. Per the germline V gene, CDR1 is MGHRA and CDR2 is YSYEKL. The CDR3 DNA follows: TGCGCCAGCAGCCAAGATCGAGGGAGTAATCAGCCCCAGCATTTT. Amino acid sequence: CASSQDRGSNQPQHF.

This clone occurred once. The chain carries TRBV18 and TRBJ2-2, with TRBD1 as a possible D gene (6 bases). Germline values: CDR1 KGHSH, CDR2 LQKENI. The CDR3 runs 17 residues. Trimming shortened V by 1 base and J by 3 bases, and 15 bases separated the two germline ends. The CDR3 protein is CASSPLTTGLDTGELFF. The CDR3 DNA sequence: TGTGCCAGCTCACCACTTACTACAGGGTTGGACACCGGGGAGCTGTTTTTT. Filled out from reference TRBV18 and TRBJ2-2, the complete variable domain reads NAGVMQNPRHLVRRRGQEARLRCSPMKGHSHVYWYRQLPEEGLKFMVYLQKENIIDESGMPKERFSAEFPKEGPSILRIQQVVRGDSAAYFCASSPLTTGLDTGELFFGEGSRLTVL.

This chain links TRBV4-2 with TRBJ1-3; D is possibly TRBD1 (5 bases). V lost 0 bases, J lost 0 bases, and 9 bases lay in between. This CDR3 has 16 residues. Per germline, CDR1 LGHNA and CDR2 YNFKEQ. This chain's CDR3 is CASSQETVPSGNTIYF. The CDR3 DNA reads as TGTGCCAGCAGCCAAGAGACAGTTCCCTCTGGAAACACCATATATTTT.

The chain has TRBV20-1 and TRBJ1-1; no clear D. This CDR3 is built from 11 residues. The germline V gene encodes CDR1 DFQATT and CDR2 SNEGSKA (reference sequence). The ends were cut back, 4 bases at V and 1 base at J, with 4 bases in the middle. Written as DNA, the CDR3 is TGCAGTGCTAACAGGAACACTGAAGCTTTCTTT. This codes for CSANRNTEAFF.

The V gene is TRBV3-1 (or the pseudogene TRBV3-2), the J gene TRBJ2-1, with D maybe TRBD2 (7 bases). The CDR3 is 14 residues long. Trimming removed 0 bases from V and 9 bases from J, with 12 bases in between. Germline CDR1 and CDR2: LGHDT and YNNKEL (reference sequence). CDR3 loop: CASSQDEGGGEQFF. CDR3 nucleotides: TGTGCCAGCAGCCAAGATGAGGGAGGGGGTGAGCAGTTCTTC.

This chain joins TRBV9 and TRBJ1-2; 9 positions match TRBD1. This CDR3 contains 14 residues. Germline CDR1 reads SGDLS; CDR2 reads YYNGEE. Trimming cost V 2 bases and J 4 bases; bases outside gene matches: 3. DNA of the CDR3: TGTGCCAGCAGCGTGGACAGGGGAGGCTATGGCTACACCTTC. This codes for CASSVDRGGYGYTF.

This chain links TRBV4-2 with TRBJ1-1, with TRBD1 matching 7 bases. Germline CDR1 and CDR2: LGHNA and YNFKEQ. The V gene end was trimmed by 4 bases and the J gene end by 1 base; junction bases not matched to a gene: 0. The CDR3 has 13 residues. The DNA for the CDR3 is TGTGCCAGCAGCCGGACAGGGAACACTGAAGCTTTCTTT. Translation gives CASSRTGNTEAFF.

In its sample, this clone was seen a few times. This chain links TRBV7-9 with TRBJ1-1; D is perhaps TRBD1 (6 bases). The CDR3 extends over 13 amino acids. V lost 10 bases, J lost 2 bases, and 14 bases lay in between. Per germline, CDR1 SEHNR and CDR2 FQNEAQ (reference sequence). Written as DNA, the CDR3 is TGTGCCACCAGGGAGGGGGTAAACACTGAAGCTTTCTTT. It is translated as CATREGVNTEAFF.